This T cell receptor (beta chain) comes out of a study of CD4 and CD8 cells across lung adenocarcinoma regions. The sample holds one count of this clonotype. The patients had localized lung adenocarcinoma, a non-small cell subtype. A single record per CDR3 protein comes from TCRdb applying MiXCR to the PCR reads. The sample records approximately 12,000 distinct CDR3 sequences, less than 60% being singletons. The clonotype comes from a female donor with lung adenocarcinoma. The CD4 and CD8 labels of this study may be unreliable. Sequenced sample: CD8+ T cells from the margin of a lung tumor.

CDR3 residues: CASSLAGRFNEQFF. The CDR3 coding sequence is TGTGCCAGCAGTTTAGCGGGGCGTTTCAATGAGCAGTTCTTC. The chain is built from TRBV27 and TRBJ2-1; D is perhaps TRBD2 (6 bases). Trimming removed 2 bases from V and 6 bases from J, with 11 bases in between. The CDR3 covers 14 residues. Germline V gene lookup returns CDR1 MNHEY and CDR2 SMNVEV (reference sequence).